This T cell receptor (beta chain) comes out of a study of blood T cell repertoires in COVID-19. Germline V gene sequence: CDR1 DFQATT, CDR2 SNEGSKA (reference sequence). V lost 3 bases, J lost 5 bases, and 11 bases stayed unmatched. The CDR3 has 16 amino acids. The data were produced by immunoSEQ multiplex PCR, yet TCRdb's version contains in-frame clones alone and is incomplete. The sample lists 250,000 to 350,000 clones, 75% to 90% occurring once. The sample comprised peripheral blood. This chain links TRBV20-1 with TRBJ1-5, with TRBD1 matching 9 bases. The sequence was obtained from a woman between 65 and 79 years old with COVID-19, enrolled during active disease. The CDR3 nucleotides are TGCAGTGCTAGTGTTCCCCCGGGACAGGGAGATCAGCCCCAGCATTTT. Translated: CSASVPPGQGDQPQHF.